This section outlines one TCR beta chain sequence together with its context. Its antigen is not identified. The sample originates from a study of radiotherapy plus CTLA-4 blockade in lung cancer. Study findings and constraints: Researchers report tumor-derived TCR clones expanding in blood after radiotherapy plus ipilimumab.

Germline V gene data show CDR1 as SGHDT and CDR2 as YYEEEE. After removal of 6 bases from V and 5 bases from J, the junction contained 7 bases not matched to a gene. The CDR3 has 15 residues. Focal radiation and CTLA-4 blockade (ipilimumab) were tested in chemo-refractory metastatic non-small-cell lung cancer patients. Some clones are missing from TCRdb's copy, which holds only in-frame ones; the method was immunoSEQ multiplex PCR. This table holds tens of thousands of clones, around 80% found once. Sequences were derived from peripheral blood, sampled from a patient treated with radiotherapy plus ipilimumab. The chain couples TRBV5-6 to TRBJ2-2, with 10 bases lining up with TRBD1. The TCR originated in a human donor with non-small cell lung cancer who had a complete response to radiotherapy plus ipilimumab. CDR3 region: CASTRRTGGTGELFF. CDR3 sequence (DNA): TGTGCCAGCACGAGGAGGACAGGGGGAACCGGGGAGCTGTTTTTT.